A single sample is the source of the 23 T cell receptor beta chains below, sequenced in a study of blood T cell repertoires in COVID-19. This table comes from immunoSEQ multiplex PCR, and its TCRdb copy is limited to in-frame clones, with some not included. The sample has some 290,000 clones, around nine tenths seen once. Sequencing was carried out using PBMCs or T cells enriched from blood (not recorded which). The origin of the receptors is a woman aged 25 to 39 who had been exposed to COVID-19.

The rearrangement links TRBV29-1 to TRBJ1-2; 7 positions agree with TRBD1. The CDR3 spans 15 residues. In germline, CDR1 is SQVTM, CDR2 ANQGSEA. The V and J ends lost 1 base and 0 bases, in that order; junction bases with no gene match: 5. CDR3 in DNA: TGCAGCGTTGAAGGGGGGACAGCTACTAACTATGGCTACACCTTC. This gives the protein CSVEGGTATNYGYTF.

The rearrangement joins TRBV5-4 to TRBJ2-3; D is unclear. Per the germline V gene, CDR1 is SGHNT and CDR2 is YYREEE (reference sequence). Trimming pared 4 bases from V and 2 bases from J, leaving 5 bases between. CDR3 length equals 12 residues. As DNA, the CDR3 is TGTGCCAGCAGCCTAAACACAGATACGCAGTATTTT. It translates to CASSLNTDTQYF.

The V and J genes are TRBV29-1 and TRBJ1-1; D is uncertain. The CDR3 covers 13 residues. The germline V and J ends were trimmed by 0 bases and 4 bases, with 9 bases remaining between them. Germline CDR1 is SQVTM and CDR2 is ANQGSEA. The CDR3 nucleotides read TGCAGCGTTGAAGATGGGCCGTTCACTGAAGCTTTCTTT. Translation gives CSVEDGPFTEAFF.

The genes are TRBV7-9 and TRBJ1-2; D is possibly TRBD1 (5 bases). V was pared by 8 bases and J by 1 base, with 11 bases between. The CDR3 runs to 13 residues. Looked up from germline, CDR1 is SEHNR and CDR2 is FQNEAQ (reference sequence). DNA for the CDR3: TGTGCCAGCCGACCCCAGGGTAACTATGGCTACACCTTC. Translating gives CASRPQGNYGYTF.

The chain employs TRBV29-1 and TRBJ2-1; 7 bases line up with TRBD1. Germline V gene sequence: CDR1 SQVTM, CDR2 ANQGSEA. V dropped 0 bases and J dropped 7; count of bases not matched to a gene: 9. The CDR3 extends over 15 amino acids. Here the CDR3 reads CSVEEVGGLRNEQFF. The DNA for the CDR3 is TGCAGCGTTGAAGAAGTAGGGGGCTTAAGGAATGAGCAGTTCTTC.

The chain employs TRBV5-1 and TRBJ1-3, with 7 nucleotides matching TRBD1. J was trimmed by 5 bases and V by 4 bases; bases with no gene match: 9. The germline CDR1 and CDR2 sequences are SGHRS and YFSETQ. CDR3 length: 15 amino acids. The DNA of the CDR3 is TGCGCCAGCAGCGCCAGACAGGGTGGGAGAAACACCATATATTTT. Translating gives CASSARQGGRNTIYF. Looking up the rest from reference TRBV5-1 and TRBJ1-3 gives the full variable domain: KAGVTQTPRYLIKTRGQQVTLSCSPISGHRSVSWYQQTPGQGLQFLFEYFSETQRNKGNFPGRFSGRQFSNSRSEMNVSTLELGDSALYLCASSARQGGRNTIYFGEGSWLTVV.

The CDR3 DNA follows: TGTGCCAGCAGCTTAGAACAGCGGAAACTGTTTTTT. This codes for CASSLEQRKLFF. The J gene is TRBJ1-4, the V gene TRBV7-6; no reliable D call. Per germline, CDR1 SGHVS and CDR2 FNYEAQ. Trimming removed 1 base at V and 11 bases at J, with 8 bases between. The CDR3 is made up of 12 amino acids.

The rearrangement uses TRBV7-2 and TRBJ2-5; the match to TRBD2 covers 8 bases. Germline V gene lookup returns CDR1 SGHTA and CDR2 FQGNSA. J was trimmed by 5 bases and V by 4 bases; bases with no gene match: 9. This CDR3 region has 15 residues. The CDR3, as DNA: TGTGCCAGCAGCTCTAACGGGGGGGCCAGGGAGACCCAGTACTTC. Amino acids: CASSSNGGARETQYF.

V is TRBV10-3 and J is TRBJ1-5, with D uncertain. CDR1 is ENHRY, CDR2 SYGVKD, per germline. The CDR3 runs 12 residues. The V end was cut by 3 bases, the J end by 3 bases, with 3 bases between. Written as DNA, the CDR3 is TGTGCCATCAGTGATATCAATCAGCCCCAGCATTTT. This sequence encodes CAISDINQPQHF.

The chain uses TRBV9 and TRBJ2-3; 13 bases are shared with TRBD2. CDR1 and CDR2 from the germline V gene are SGDLS and YYNGEE. The CDR3 is 16 residues long. V shed 3 bases, J shed 3 bases, and the junction held 4 bases outside the gene matches. This chain's CDR3 is CASSEKTSGGTDTQYF. For the CDR3, the DNA is TGTGCCAGCAGCGAGAAGACTAGCGGGGGGACAGATACGCAGTATTTT.

The V and J genes are TRBV4-3 and TRBJ2-1, with TRBD2 matching over 12 bases. The CDR3 contains 17 residues. CDR1 is LGHNA and CDR2 is YSLEER in the germline V gene. J was trimmed by 3 bases and V by 0 bases; bases with no gene match: 3. As DNA, the CDR3 is TGCGCCAGCAGCCAAGACCTAGCGGGGGGGTTCTACAATGAGCAGTTCTTC. Amino acids: CASSQDLAGGFYNEQFF.

V usage is TRBV7-6 and J usage is TRBJ2-3; no clear D. Germline V gene sequence: CDR1 SGHVS, CDR2 FNYEAQ. CDR3 size: 15 residues. V shed 10 bases and J shed 1 base, with 18 bases lying between them. The CDR3 nucleotides are TGTGCCACCACCCGTGAGCCGCTCGGCACAGATACGCAGTATTTT. It encodes CATTREPLGTDTQYF.

The chain links TRBV2 to TRBJ1-1; TRBD1 agrees at 7 bases. CDR1 is SNHLY and CDR2 is FYNNEI in the germline V gene. The CDR3 consists of 14 residues. The junction had 4 bases not matched to a gene; V was cut back by 2 bases and J by 4 bases. The CDR3 sequence is CASSEHGTVTEAFF. CDR3 DNA: TGTGCCAGCAGTGAACACGGGACAGTCACTGAAGCTTTCTTT.

The J gene is TRBJ2-5, the V gene TRBV5-6, with 8 positions matching TRBD1. J was trimmed by 2 bases and V by 4 bases; bases with no gene match: 7. Germline lookup yields CDR1 SGHDT and CDR2 YYEEEE. This CDR3 is 15 amino acids long. The CDR3 nucleotides are TGTGCCAGCAGCAGACGTTGGACAGGGCAAGAGACCCAGTACTTC. Its protein product is CASSRRWTGQETQYF.

The CDR3 region is CASSSELAGGRREQFF. The CDR3 coding sequence is TGTGCCAGCAGCTCGGAACTAGCGGGGGGGCGGCGGGAGCAGTTCTTC. This sequence joins TRBV11-2 and TRBJ2-1; 13 bases match TRBD2. V shed 4 bases and J 10 bases; nucleotides not matched to a gene: 10. Looked up from germline, CDR1 is SGHAT and CDR2 is FQNNGV. The CDR3 loop spans 16 amino acids.

V gene TRBV18 combines with J gene TRBJ1-1; no clear D. The CDR3 totals 15 residues. V dropped 3 bases and J dropped 4 bases, with 15 bases sitting between them. Germline CDR1 and CDR2: KGHSH and LQKENI. The CDR3 here is CASSPSRRFFTEAFF. The CDR3 nucleotides are TGTGCCAGCTCACCGTCAAGGAGGTTTTTCACTGAAGCTTTCTTT.

The chain carries TRBV3-1 (or the pseudogene TRBV3-2) and TRBJ1-1; the D gene is possibly TRBD1 (5 bases). V was cut by 3 bases and J by 4 bases, with 9 bases left in between. CDR1 LGHDT and CDR2 YNNKEL come from the germline V gene (reference sequence). There are 13 residues in the CDR3. CDR3 region: CASSHGAPTEAFF. DNA of the CDR3: TGTGCCAGCAGCCATGGGGCACCCACTGAAGCTTTCTTT.

The chain combines TRBV7-9 with TRBJ2-7, with a weak D call TRBD1 (5 bases). Trimming pared 4 bases from V and 9 bases from J, leaving 16 bases between. The length of the CDR3 is 13 residues. CDR1 SEHNR and CDR2 FQNEAQ come from the germline V gene (reference sequence). The CDR3 here is CASSSQQVRGQYF. DNA of the CDR3: TGTGCCAGCAGCTCCCAACAGGTCCGAGGGCAGTACTTC.

The chain recombines TRBV30 with TRBJ1-2, with TRBD1 as a possible D gene (6 bases). Trimming left V 0 bases short and J 4 bases short, with 12 bases between. Germline CDR1 reads GTSNPN; CDR2 reads SVGIG (reference sequence). This CDR3 has 14 residues. The CDR3 loop is CAWSVGGSSYGYTF. The CDR3 nucleotides read TGTGCCTGGAGTGTAGGGGGTTCGAGCTATGGCTACACCTTC.

V is TRBV12-3 or TRBV12-4 and J is TRBJ1-5; 11 bases align to TRBD1. The CDR3 totals 13 residues. Unmatched junction bases numbered 1, after V lost 5 bases and J lost 7 bases. CDR3 residues: CASSRDRGQPQHF. The CDR3 nucleotides read TGTGCCAGCAGTCGGGACAGGGGGCAGCCCCAGCATTTT.

This chain uses TRBV18 with TRBJ1-6; 7 nucleotides line up with TRBD1. The germline CDR1 and CDR2 sequences are KGHSH and LQKENI. The CDR3 is made up of 17 amino acids. V gave up 3 bases and J gave up 8 bases; unmatched junction bases: 13. This chain's CDR3 is CASSPPRGDSEDSPLHF. CDR3 coding DNA: TGTGCCAGCTCACCTCCCCGCGGGGACAGCGAGGATTCACCCCTCCACTTT.

The genes are TRBV6-2 or TRBV6-3 and TRBJ1-5; D is undetermined. The germline gives CDR1 MNHEY, CDR2 SVGEGT. The CDR3 loop spans 15 amino acids. V lost 0 bases, J lost 4 bases, and 10 bases lay in between. The DNA for the CDR3 is TGTGCCAGCAGTTACTCCAGACGGACTAATCAGCCCCAGCATTTT. Protein sequence: CASSYSRRTNQPQHF.

This clone was detected only once. The chain has TRBV6-5 and TRBJ1-6, with TRBD1 as a possible D gene (6 bases). This CDR3 region has 15 residues. The V gene lost 2 bases and the J gene lost 7 bases, with 12 bases spanning the gap. Germline CDR1 MNHEY, CDR2 SVGAGI. The CDR3 protein is CASSYVQGSNSPLHF. CDR3 DNA: TGTGCCAGCAGTTACGTACAGGGCTCGAATTCACCCCTCCACTTT.